This paragraph reports one T cell receptor (beta chain). In the authors' methods: Amplified reference gene primers provided the basis for estimating nucleated cell counts. TCRdb keeps only in-frame clones here, not all; method: immunoSEQ multiplex PCR. That table is the source of V, J and clone size, and D and trimming were worked out from the DNA. Of about 26,000 clones in the sample, approximately 92% were seen once. This record comes from a study of blood T cell repertoires in COVID-19. Study at large: Acute and convalescent COVID-19 specimens originated in the United States, Italy and Spain. T cells, B-cell-depleted T cells, or PBMCs supplied cDNA or gDNA.

The CDR3 loop spans 16 amino acids. Germline V lookup: CDR1 SGHTA, CDR2 FQGTGA. V lost 2 bases and J lost 3; bases outside the gene matches: 8. This rearrangement joins TRBV7-3 to TRBJ2-3; TRBD1 matches at 7 bases. The receptor comes from a human donor in a cohort sampled during active COVID-19. Material: peripheral blood. CDR3 protein: CASSLGARGLTDTQYF. The CDR3 region has the DNA TGTGCCAGCAGCTTAGGAGCGAGGGGGCTGACAGATACGCAGTATTTT.